The next 25 T cell receptor beta chains were all read from a single sample in a study of beta chain features in type 1 diabetes. Reverse transcribing all isolated RNA meant expressed TCRB transcripts were sequenced. TCRdb's table, derived via immunoSEQ multiplex PCR, lists solely in-frame clones and lacks some. The sample includes around 320,000 clones, approximately 14% of them seen just once. The sample taken for sequencing was central memory CD4+ T cells from blood. The receptors come from a man in his thirties or forties in good health.

The table lists this clone with a few counts. In nucleotides, the CDR3 is TGTGCCAGCAGAGGGGGGACAGGGGGAAAAGAGACCCAGTACTTC. It translates to CASRGGTGGKETQYF. The gene calls are TRBV14 and TRBJ2-5; 11 nucleotides align to TRBD1. The CDR3 is made up of 15 amino acids. From germline, CDR1 is SGHDN and CDR2 FVKESK. V lost 6 bases to trimming and J lost 3 bases; unmatched junction nucleotides: 6.

The chain carries TRBV5-1 and TRBJ2-1; 11 bases match TRBD2. Losses at the gene ends were 0 bases for V and 1 base for J; bases not matched to a gene: 0. The germline CDR1 and CDR2 sequences are SGHRS and YFSETQ. The length of the CDR3 is 16 residues. In DNA, the CDR3 is TGCGCCAGCAGCTTGGGGACTAGCGGGTCCTACAATGAGCAGTTCTTC. Protein product: CASSLGTSGSYNEQFF.

The chain links TRBV2 to TRBJ2-1; the D gene could be TRBD1 or TRBD2 (5 bases each). Germline CDR1 reads SNHLY; CDR2 reads FYNNEI. CDR3 length equals 14 residues. The V and J ends lost 5 bases and 8 bases respectively, with 16 bases between them. CDR3 DNA: TGTGCCAGCAGTCCCTCCCGAGGGGTTTATGAGCAGTTCTTC. Protein: CASSPSRGVYEQFF.

The chain uses TRBV6-5 and TRBJ2-3, with a weak D call TRBD1 (5 bases). V was cut by 4 bases and J by 0 bases, with 11 bases left in between. The CDR3 sequence is 15 residues long. Germline values: CDR1 MNHEY, CDR2 SVGAGI. Here the CDR3 DNA reads TGTGCCAGCAGTTCAGTGACAGCTAGCACAGATACGCAGTATTTT. Translation: CASSSVTASTDTQYF.

The CDR3 nucleotides are TGTGCAAGTCGATCGCGGGAAGAGACCCAGTACTTC. Translated, it gives CASRSREETQYF. The rearrangement joins TRBV12-2 to TRBJ2-5; TRBD2, the table's D call, was not compared with the DNA. TRBV12-2 is labeled a pseudogene. The CDR3 covers 12 residues.

The rearrangement joins TRBV27 to TRBJ2-5; 9 positions agree with TRBD1. The CDR3 contains 12 residues. CDR1 and CDR2 (germline): MNHEY, SMNVEV (reference sequence). The trim removed 6 bases at V and 9 bases at J, leaving 5 bases unmatched. This chain's CDR3 is CASRGQGSAQYF. In nucleotides, the CDR3 is TGTGCCAGCAGAGGACAGGGGTCGGCCCAGTACTTC.

The chain joins TRBV14 to TRBJ2-7, with no clear D. This CDR3 region has 12 residues. Germline assignment: CDR1 SGHDN and CDR2 FVKESK. The V and J ends lost 0 bases and 9 bases respectively, with 9 bases between them. The CDR3 loop reads CASSQDRVRQYV. CDR3 sequence (DNA): TGTGCCAGCAGCCAAGACCGGGTTAGGCAGTACGTC.

The rearrangement links TRBV11-1 to TRBJ2-1; possibly TRBD1 for D (5 bases). V was pared by 3 bases and J by 5 bases, with 8 bases between. This CDR3 region has 13 residues. Germline CDR1 SGHAT, CDR2 FQDESV (reference sequence). CDR3 sequence reads: CASSFDRNNEQFF. The CDR3 DNA sequence: TGTGCCAGCAGCTTTGACAGAAACAATGAGCAGTTCTTC. Using reference TRBV11-1 and TRBJ2-1 for the parts outside the CDR3, the full variable domain is EAEVAQSPRYKITEKSQAVAFWCDPISGHATLYWYRQILGQGPELLVQFQDESVVDDSQLPKDRFSAERLKGVDSTLKIQPAELGDSAMYLCASSFDRNNEQFFGPGTRLTVL.

This clone was detected only a few times. V is TRBV19 and J is TRBJ2-3; 9 bases line up with TRBD2. V shed 5 bases and J 6 bases; nucleotides not matched to a gene: 6. The CDR3 has 14 amino acids. From germline, CDR1 is LNHDA and CDR2 SQIVND (reference sequence). In DNA form, the CDR3 reads TGTGCCAGTAGTCGACTAGCGGCGTTGGATACGCAGTATTTT. This encodes CASSRLAALDTQYF.

This clone was found a few times. The V and J genes are TRBV27 and TRBJ2-2; either TRBD1 or TRBD2 may supply D (5 bases each). The germline V and J ends were trimmed by 7 bases and 12 bases, with 15 bases remaining between them. Looked up from germline, CDR1 is MNHEY and CDR2 is SMNVEV (reference sequence). The CDR3 consists of 12 residues. The CDR3 is CASKLGAGQLFF. As DNA, the CDR3 is TGTGCCAGCAAACTAGGGGCAGGCCAGCTGTTTTTT.

The chain is built from TRBV5-4 and TRBJ2-5; D is ambiguous. The CDR3 spans 13 residues. The germline gives CDR1 SGHNT, CDR2 YYREEE (reference sequence). Between the trimmed V and J ends, which lost 6 bases and 1 base, there was a span of 10 bases. This chain's CDR3 is CASNMKTQETQYF. The CDR3 DNA sequence: TGTGCCAGCAACATGAAGACCCAAGAGACCCAGTACTTC.

This clone has more than one count but fewer than ten. This chain joins TRBV7-2 and TRBJ2-7, with D possibly TRBD1 on 5 matching bases. Trimming stripped 1 base from V and 0 bases from J, with 16 bases between. CDR1 SGHTA and CDR2 FQGNSA come from the germline V gene. CDR3 length: 17 residues. The DNA for the CDR3 is TGTGCCAGCAGCTTAGTACGGAGACAGAAGCGCTCCTACGAGCAGTACTTC. It codes for CASSLVRRQKRSYEQYF.

This clone turned up a few times. V and J are TRBV18 and TRBJ2-1; tentatively, D is TRBD2 (5 bases). Germline-derived CDR1 and CDR2 are KGHSH and LQKENI. The CDR3 is made up of 13 amino acids. The germline V and J ends were trimmed by 5 bases and 5 bases, with 10 bases remaining between them. The CDR3 nucleotides read TGTGCCAGCTCAACGGACTCGAACAATGAGCAGTTCTTC. This gives the protein CASSTDSNNEQFF.

This clone was observed a few times. The chain recombines TRBV10-3 with TRBJ1-1; TRBD1 might be the D (5 bases). Deletions cut 10 bases from V and 4 bases from J, with 13 bases between. Germline V gene data show CDR1 as ENHRY and CDR2 as SYGVKD. The CDR3 runs to 12 residues. The CDR3 reads CASHKGPTEAFF. DNA for the CDR3: TGTGCCAGCCATAAGGGGCCCACTGAAGCTTTCTTT.

In DNA, the CDR3 is TGTGCCAGCAGCAACATCCCGGGACAGGGGTCCTACGAGCAGTACTTC. It yields the protein CASSNIPGQGSYEQYF. The chain has TRBV27 and TRBJ2-7; 10 nucleotides agree with TRBD1. With 6 bases clipped from V and 1 base from J, the junction kept 9 bases outside the gene matches. This CDR3 has 16 amino acids. CDR1 is MNHEY, CDR2 SMNVEV, per germline (reference sequence).

The rearrangement joins TRBV7-9 to TRBJ1-2, with D possibly TRBD1 on 6 matching bases. This CDR3 comprises 15 residues. Per the germline V gene, CDR1 is SEHNR and CDR2 is FQNEAQ (reference sequence). V gave up 0 bases and J gave up 7 bases, with 15 bases separating them. CDR3 amino acids: CASSLAAMGAGGYTF. DNA for the CDR3: TGTGCCAGCAGCTTAGCGGCGATGGGGGCGGGTGGCTACACCTTC.

This clone was seen a handful of times. The chain has TRBV6-1 and TRBJ1-5; D unclear. Deletions cut 3 bases from V and 0 bases from J, with 3 bases between. Germline V CDR1 and CDR2: MNHNS, SASEGT. There are 13 residues in the CDR3. CDR3 residues: CASSDTSNQPQHF. The CDR3 DNA follows: TGTGCCAGCAGTGACACTAGCAATCAGCCCCAGCATTTT.

The chain couples TRBV7-6 to TRBJ1-2; TRBD1 might be the D (6 bases). Deletions cut 5 bases from V and 4 bases from J, with 14 bases between. The CDR3 extends over 14 amino acids. CDR1 and CDR2 from the germline V gene are SGHVS and FNYEAQ. The CDR3 sequence: CASSPLGTIYGYTF. Here the CDR3 DNA reads TGTGCCAGCAGCCCACTCGGGACAATCTATGGCTACACCTTC.

The chain carries TRBV6-6 and TRBJ1-2; a weak D match, TRBD1 (5 bases). The CDR3 extends over 14 amino acids. CDR1 is MNHNY, CDR2 SVGAGI, per germline (reference sequence). Trimming left V 5 bases short and J 2 bases short, with 12 bases between. The CDR3 here is CASSVLGVNYGYTF. As DNA, the CDR3 is TGTGCCAGCAGTGTCCTAGGGGTGAACTATGGCTACACCTTC.

Ten or more counts support this clone. The junction and the germline gene differ at one end; a read error may be behind it. This chain joins TRBV2 and TRBJ1-2; D is uncertain. Looked up from germline, CDR1 is SNHLY and CDR2 is FYNNEI. The CDR3 has 14 amino acids. CDR3 residues: CASSEGRANYGYTF. The CDR3 coding sequence is TGTGCCAGCAGCGAAGGGAGAGCGAACTATGGCTACACCTTC.

This clone appeared many times. The chain joins TRBV10-3 to TRBJ1-1; 8 nucleotides agree with TRBD1. This CDR3 is 13 amino acids long. Per the germline V gene, CDR1 is ENHRY and CDR2 is SYGVKD. The trim removed 3 bases at V and 5 bases at J, leaving 2 bases unmatched. CDR3 nucleotides: TGTGCCATCAGTGATGACAGGGGAACTGAAGCTTTCTTT. This sequence encodes CAISDDRGTEAFF.

DNA of the CDR3: TGTGCCACCAGCGGGGGATACGAGCAGTACGTC. As protein: CATSGGYEQYV. This sequence joins TRBV28 and TRBJ2-7, with 8 bases that match TRBD2. The junction had 3 bases not matched to a gene; V was cut back by 10 bases and J by 4 bases. CDR1 and CDR2 from the germline V gene are MDHEN and SYDVKM. The CDR3 consists of 11 residues.

The chain recombines TRBV18 with TRBJ1-4, with no clear D. The V end was cut by 1 base, the J end by 8 bases, with 8 bases between. Germline CDR1 is KGHSH and CDR2 is LQKENI. The CDR3 is 13 residues long. The CDR3, as DNA: TGTGCCAGCTCACCACGGGAATGGGAAAAACTGTTTTTT. Its protein product is CASSPREWEKLFF.

This clone was seen a few times. This chain joins TRBV13 and TRBJ2-3, with 11 bases that match TRBD2. The CDR3 is 18 residues long. Germline loops: CDR1 PRHDT, CDR2 FYEKMQ (reference sequence). J gave up 2 bases and V 4 bases, and 11 bases lay outside the gene matches. The CDR3 coding sequence is TGTGCCAGCAGCTCAAGCGGGTTTAGCGGGAGGGACACAGATACGCAGTATTTT. This sequence encodes CASSSSGFSGRDTDTQYF.

This clone was recorded at least ten times. This rearrangement joins TRBV18 to TRBJ1-6, with 9 bases fitting TRBD1. CDR1 KGHSH and CDR2 LQKENI come from the germline V gene. With V trimmed by 8 bases and J by 9 bases, 14 bases remained unmatched. The CDR3 contains 16 residues. The CDR3: CASRLVGTGKISPLHF. CDR3 DNA sequence: TGTGCCAGCCGTTTAGTCGGGACAGGGAAGATTTCACCCCTCCACTTT.